The clone carrying this TCR beta chain has ten or more counts. This entry comes from a study of T cell repertoires in cytomegalovirus infection. TCRdb re-called the reads through MiXCR, storing one row per CDR3 protein. The data contain approximately 170,000 distinct CDR3 sequences, approximately 14% of them singletons. In germline, CDR1 is SGDLS, CDR2 YYNGEE. V dropped 3 bases and J dropped 0 bases, with 10 bases sitting between them. The CDR3 runs to 15 residues. This TCR derives from a human donor in good health (CMV status not recorded). Some clones in this sample may be carry-over from other donors' samples. The sample comprised PBMCs. The chain carries TRBV9 and TRBJ2-1; D is uncertain. The CDR3 reads CASSAKLLSYNEQFF. As DNA, the CDR3 is TGTGCCAGCAGCGCCAAACTTCTCTCCTACAATGAGCAGTTCTTC.